These T cell receptor beta chains were read from a single sample in a study of CD8+CD57+ T cells in acquired aplastic anemia. MiXCR, run by TCRdb on the reads, gives a single entry per CDR3 protein. The table has roughly 200,000 distinct CDR3 sequences, 60% to 65% seen once. Sequenced sample: sorted CD4+, CD8+, or CD8+CD57+ T cells (not recorded which) from PBMCs. All receptors derive from a human donor in good health. Both conserved end residues are part of each CDR3. The D gene is left open where the match is weak. Rows may omit the clone size; those that give it use once, few, many or a size class.

d_call: TRBD2; v_call: TRBV5-1; clone_size: .; j_call: TRBJ2-7; cdr3_nt: TGCGCCAGCAGCATTAATAGCGGGGGGACTCGCTACGAGCAGTACTTC; cdr3_aa: CASSINSGGTRYEQYF
d_call: TRBD2; v_call: TRBV25-1; clone_size: .; j_call: TRBJ2-2; cdr3_nt: TGTGCCAGCAGTCCTTCCTCTCTAGAGCGGGGGGGAAGCGCGGCCGGGGAGCTGTTTTTT; cdr3_aa: CASSPSSLERGGSAAGELFF
d_call: .; v_call: TRBV10-3; clone_size: .; j_call: TRBJ1-6; cdr3_nt: TGTGCCATCAATACAGCCTATAATTCACCCCTCCACTTT; cdr3_aa: CAINTAYNSPLHF
d_call: .; v_call: TRBV19; clone_size: many; j_call: TRBJ2-7; cdr3_nt: TGTGCCAGTAGTATGACAGTTGTCTCCTACGAGCAGTACTTC; cdr3_aa: CASSMTVVSYEQYF
d_call: .; v_call: TRBV12-3/TRBV12-4; clone_size: many; j_call: TRBJ2-7; cdr3_nt: TGTGCCAGCAGTTTACCAGATGGCGAGCAGTACTTC; cdr3_aa: CASSLPDGEQYF
d_call: .; v_call: TRBV7-8; clone_size: .; j_call: TRBJ1-2; cdr3_nt: TGTGCCAGCAGCCCACCGCCAGCCTCTAACTATGGCTACACCTTC; cdr3_aa: CASSPPPASNYGYTF
d_call: TRBD1; v_call: TRBV7-9; clone_size: many; j_call: TRBJ1-1; cdr3_nt: TGTGCCAGCAGTTACCCATTACGCCAGGGACAGATGAACACTGAAGCTTTCTTT; cdr3_aa: CASSYPLRQGQMNTEAFF
d_call: TRBD1; v_call: TRBV7-9; clone_size: many; j_call: TRBJ2-5; cdr3_nt: TGTGCCAGCAGCTTAGCGGTGACAGGGGCAGAGACCCAGTACTTC; cdr3_aa: CASSLAVTGAETQYF
d_call: TRBD1; v_call: TRBV7-9; clone_size: .; j_call: TRBJ2-7; cdr3_nt: TGTGCCAGCAGCACCACCGACAGGGGTCGGGACGAGCAGTACTTC; cdr3_aa: CASSTTDRGRDEQYF
d_call: .; v_call: TRBV15; clone_size: .; j_call: TRBJ2-6; cdr3_nt: TGTGCCACCAGCAGCGCTTTAGGCTCTGGGGCCAACGTCCTGACTTTC; cdr3_aa: CATSSALGSGANVLTF
d_call: .; v_call: TRBV2; clone_size: .; j_call: TRBJ1-4; cdr3_nt: TGTGCCAGCAGCGGTAACCGTAATGAAAAACTGTTTTTT; cdr3_aa: CASSGNRNEKLFF
d_call: .; v_call: TRBV10-3; clone_size: .; j_call: TRBJ2-1; cdr3_nt: TGTGCCATCAGTGAAAGTCTTCTGTCGAACAATGAGCAGTTCTTC; cdr3_aa: CAISESLLSNNEQFF
d_call: TRBD1; v_call: TRBV6-2/TRBV6-3; clone_size: many; j_call: TRBJ2-7; cdr3_nt: TGTGCCAGCAGTACTCCTAGACAGGGGCCTGGCGAGCAGTACTTC; cdr3_aa: CASSTPRQGPGEQYF
d_call: .; v_call: TRBV7-9; clone_size: .; j_call: TRBJ1-4; cdr3_nt: TGTGCCAGCAGCTTAAAGCAGGGCACTAATGAAAAACTGTTTTTT; cdr3_aa: CASSLKQGTNEKLFF
d_call: .; v_call: TRBV15; clone_size: .; j_call: TRBJ1-2; cdr3_nt: TGTGCCACCAGCAGAGGTGGACAGCTCTATGGCTACACCTTC; cdr3_aa: CATSRGGQLYGYTF
d_call: .; v_call: TRBV12-3/TRBV12-4; clone_size: .; j_call: TRBJ1-2; cdr3_nt: TGTGCCATTACCCGCCCCAGTAAGGACGATGGCTACACCTTC; cdr3_aa: CAITRPSKDDGYTF
d_call: TRBD1; v_call: TRBV9; clone_size: .; j_call: TRBJ1-2; cdr3_nt: TGTGCCAGCAGCGAGACAGGGGGAACCACTAACTATGGCTACACCTTC; cdr3_aa: CASSETGGTTNYGYTF
d_call: .; v_call: TRBV7-9; clone_size: once; j_call: TRBJ2-5; cdr3_nt: TGTGCCAGCAGCTTCCTCTGGGCAAGGGAGACCCAGTACTTC; cdr3_aa: CASSFLWARETQYF
d_call: .; v_call: TRBV19; clone_size: .; j_call: TRBJ2-7; cdr3_nt: TGTGCCAGTAGTATGCGAGGGTACGAGCAGTACTTC; cdr3_aa: CASSMRGYEQYF
d_call: .; v_call: TRBV3-1; clone_size: many; j_call: TRBJ1-2; cdr3_nt: TGTGCCAGCAGCCAAGTTCCAGGGGACTATGGCTACACCTTC; cdr3_aa: CASSQVPGDYGYTF
d_call: TRBD2; v_call: TRBV30; clone_size: many; j_call: TRBJ2-7; cdr3_nt: TGTGCCTGGAGTGTATCTAGCGGACTATCCTACGAGCAGTACTTC; cdr3_aa: CAWSVSSGLSYEQYF
d_call: TRBD1; v_call: TRBV4-2; clone_size: .; j_call: TRBJ2-1; cdr3_nt: TGTGCCAGCAGCCAAGAAGGGACAGGGTTACCCTACAATGAGCAGTTCTTC; cdr3_aa: CASSQEGTGLPYNEQFF
d_call: TRBD1; v_call: TRBV24-1; clone_size: once; j_call: TRBJ2-5; cdr3_nt: TGTGCCACCAGTGAGGAGACAGGGCCACAAGAGACCCAGTACTTC; cdr3_aa: CATSEETGPQETQYF
d_call: .; v_call: TRBV29-1; clone_size: .; j_call: TRBJ2-2; cdr3_nt: TGCAGCGTCGCGAGCCGGCCCGGGGAGCTGTTTTTT; cdr3_aa: CSVASRPGELFF
d_call: .; v_call: TRBV7-8; clone_size: many; j_call: TRBJ2-7; cdr3_nt: TGTGCCAGCAGCTTAATCTCCTACGAGCAGTACTTC; cdr3_aa: CASSLISYEQYF
d_call: .; v_call: TRBV3-1; clone_size: .; j_call: TRBJ1-3; cdr3_nt: TGTGCCAGCAGCCAAGATTTCCGAGAGAGAGATGGAAACACCATATATTTT; cdr3_aa: CASSQDFRERDGNTIYF
d_call: .; v_call: TRBV29-1; clone_size: .; j_call: TRBJ2-1; cdr3_nt: TGCAGCGTTGTAGTACAGGGTGCCTACAATGAGCAGTTCTTC; cdr3_aa: CSVVVQGAYNEQFF
d_call: .; v_call: TRBV29-1; clone_size: few; j_call: TRBJ2-1; cdr3_nt: TGCAGCGTTGAAGATGCTGGGTACAATGAGCAGTCCTTC; cdr3_aa: CSVEDAGYNEQSF
d_call: .; v_call: TRBV6-2/TRBV6-3; clone_size: many; j_call: TRBJ2-7; cdr3_nt: TGTGCCACCGCTTGGGGGTACGAGCAGTACTTC; cdr3_aa: CATAWGYEQYF
d_call: TRBD2; v_call: TRBV7-9; clone_size: many; j_call: TRBJ2-3; cdr3_nt: TGTGCCAGCAGCCCTTCGGGGGGAGTCCCCGATACGCAGTATTTT; cdr3_aa: CASSPSGGVPDTQYF
d_call: .; v_call: TRBV2; clone_size: .; j_call: TRBJ1-1; cdr3_nt: TGTGCCAGCAGCGGACAGAGACGGGGCACTGAAGCTTTCTTT; cdr3_aa: CASSGQRRGTEAFF
d_call: TRBD1; v_call: TRBV9; clone_size: many; j_call: TRBJ2-6; cdr3_nt: TGTGCCAGCATCTACATCCACCGGGACAGCCTTCCTGGGGCCAACGTCCTGACTTTC; cdr3_aa: CASIYIHRDSLPGANVLTF
d_call: TRBD1; v_call: TRBV7-6; clone_size: .; j_call: TRBJ1-2; cdr3_nt: TGTGCCAGCAGCGCACGGACAGGGTTCGACGCCTATGGCTACACCTTC; cdr3_aa: CASSARTGFDAYGYTF
d_call: TRBD1; v_call: TRBV5-1; clone_size: .; j_call: TRBJ1-1; cdr3_nt: TGCGCCAGCACCTCACAGGGGGCGACCACTGAAGCTTTCTTT; cdr3_aa: CASTSQGATTEAFF
d_call: TRBD1; v_call: TRBV7-2; clone_size: .; j_call: TRBJ1-6; cdr3_nt: TGTGCCAGCAGCTTAGTGAGTCGGTGGGGGGACAGGGTCTGGGGTTCACCCCTCCACTTT; cdr3_aa: CASSLVSRWGDRVWGSPLHF
d_call: TRBD2; v_call: TRBV29-1; clone_size: few; j_call: TRBJ2-1; cdr3_nt: TGCAGCGTTGACGGTGGGGAGAGCGGGATGGTATCCTACAATGAGCAGTTCTTC; cdr3_aa: CSVDGGESGMVSYNEQFF
d_call: .; v_call: TRBV7-2; clone_size: .; j_call: TRBJ1-4; cdr3_nt: TGTGCCAGCAGCGCCGGGGCTAATGAAAAACTGTTTTTT; cdr3_aa: CASSAGANEKLFF
d_call: TRBD1; v_call: TRBV20-1; clone_size: .; j_call: TRBJ2-1; cdr3_nt: TGCAGTGGCCAGGGGGACACAACGAATGAGCAGTTCTTC; cdr3_aa: CSGQGDTTNEQFF
d_call: .; v_call: TRBV6-6; clone_size: .; j_call: TRBJ1-1; cdr3_nt: TGTGCCAGCACAAGGGTGAACACTGAAGCTTTCTTT; cdr3_aa: CASTRVNTEAFF
d_call: .; v_call: TRBV7-9; clone_size: few; j_call: TRBJ1-6; cdr3_nt: TGTGCCAGCAGCTTAGGTACCAGAACCCTCCACTTT; cdr3_aa: CASSLGTRTLHF
d_call: .; v_call: TRBV7-2; clone_size: many; j_call: TRBJ1-1; cdr3_nt: TGTGCCAGCAACAAGGGGGGGAACACTGAAGCTTTCTTT; cdr3_aa: CASNKGGNTEAFF
d_call: .; v_call: TRBV7-4; clone_size: .; j_call: TRBJ1-4; cdr3_nt: TGTGCCAGCAGCTTTTGTTGGGGCAGACTTAATGAAAAACTGTTTTTT; cdr3_aa: CASSFCWGRLNEKLFF
d_call: .; v_call: TRBV9; clone_size: .; j_call: TRBJ2-3; cdr3_nt: TGTGCCAGCAGCTCCGGGACTGTCTCGCAGTATTTT; cdr3_aa: CASSSGTVSQYF
d_call: .; v_call: TRBV2; clone_size: few; j_call: TRBJ2-7; cdr3_nt: TGTGCCAGCAGGTCAGTCAGACCCCAGTACTTC; cdr3_aa: CASRSVRPQYF